The source of this TCR beta chain is a study of T-cell reconstitution after alpha-beta-depleted transplantation in children. Study findings and constraints: There were reportedly several hundred expanded graft clones from which alpha-beta T cells came about two months after transplant. Diversity of TCRbeta at day 60 was high in some patients, arising from surviving recipient T cells and thymic progenitors. Fresh T-cell production supplied most of the T-cell counts and diversity seen one year after transplant.

The authors prepared the TCRbeta library with unique molecular identifiers. From the PCR reads, TCRdb called clonotypes with MiXCR, one entry per CDR3 protein. The sample records 550,000 to 600,000 distinct CDR3 sequences, more than 20% being singletons. In its sample, this clonotype was seen once. Its antigen is currently unknown. The V gene lost 3 bases and the J gene lost 5 bases, with 11 bases spanning the gap. Germline V gene data show CDR1 as SGHRS and CDR2 as YFSETQ. There are 13 residues in the CDR3. This sequence was found in a boy under two years old who had a stem cell transplant for acute myeloid leukemia, so the T cells may come from the graft donor. This material consisted of PBMCs, mostly from graft donor cells, taken 360 days after TCRalphabeta/CD19-depleted stem cell transplant. The rearrangement joins TRBV5-1 to TRBJ1-1, with unresolved D. The CDR3, as DNA: TGCGCCAGCAGCTGGGAAGGTAGTACTGAAGCTTTCTTT. It codes for CASSWEGSTEAFF.